The rows below give T cell receptor beta chains drawn from one sample of a study of T cells in Graves' hyperthyroidism and ophthalmopathy. TCRdb reprocessed the multiplex PCR reads with MiXCR, giving one entry per CDR3 protein. The sample holds nearly 750,000 distinct CDR3 sequences, under 45% seen once. Material: blood. The source is a woman between 40 and 55 years old with Graves' hyperthyroidism. Each CDR3 is given with its conserved first and last residue. D genes are given only for firm matches. Clone size is stated in some rows and not others, as once, few, many or a class when expanded.

v_gene: TRBV28
abundance: few
j_gene: TRBJ1-1
d_gene: TRBD1
CDR3nt: TGTGCCAGCAGTAAGGGACAGGGGGGGGAAGCTTTCTTT
CDR3aa: CASSKGQGGEAFF

v_gene: TRBV25-1
abundance: many
j_gene: TRBJ1-1
d_gene: .
CDR3nt: TGTGCCAGCAGTGAAACCGGGACCACTGGGACTGAAGCTTTCTTT
CDR3aa: CASSETGTTGTEAFF

v_gene: TRBV7-2
abundance: few
j_gene: TRBJ2-5
d_gene: TRBD2
CDR3nt: TGTGCCAGCAGCTTAGGGCCTAGCGGGGGGTTAGGGGAGACCCAGTACTTC
CDR3aa: CASSLGPSGGLGETQYF

v_gene: TRBV6-5
abundance: .
j_gene: TRBJ2-5
d_gene: TRBD1
CDR3nt: TGTGCCAGCAGGCCGACAGGGCAGAGGGAGACCCAGTACTTC
CDR3aa: CASRPTGQRETQYF

v_gene: TRBV25-1
abundance: .
j_gene: TRBJ2-5
d_gene: .
CDR3nt: TGTGCCAGCAGTGCTACCACTAGCATGGAGACCCAGTACTTC
CDR3aa: CASSATTSMETQYF

v_gene: TRBV14
abundance: .
j_gene: TRBJ2-3
d_gene: .
CDR3nt: TGTGCCAGCAGCCAAAGTGGGTACATCTTCCCAGATACGCAGTATTTT
CDR3aa: CASSQSGYIFPDTQYF

v_gene: TRBV5-1
abundance: .
j_gene: TRBJ2-2
d_gene: TRBD1
CDR3nt: TGCGCCAGCAGCTTTGACAGGGCCACCACCGGGGAGCTGTTTTTT
CDR3aa: CASSFDRATTGELFF

v_gene: TRBV7-2
abundance: .
j_gene: TRBJ2-7
d_gene: TRBD2
CDR3nt: TGCGCCAGCAGCCAAGATTCTATCAGCGGGGGGGCCATCTACGAGCAGTACTTC
CDR3aa: CASSQDSISGGAIYEQYF

v_gene: TRBV20-1
abundance: .
j_gene: TRBJ1-2
d_gene: .
CDR3nt: TGCAGTGCTAGGATATGGGGAATTGATGGCTACACCTTC
CDR3aa: CSARIWGIDGYTF

v_gene: TRBV20-1
abundance: many
j_gene: TRBJ2-7
d_gene: TRBD1
CDR3nt: TGCAGTGCTAGCGGGACAGGGGAAGTCGGGCAGTACTTC
CDR3aa: CSASGTGEVGQYF

v_gene: TRBV6-5
abundance: .
j_gene: TRBJ1-4
d_gene: TRBD1
CDR3nt: TGTGCCAGCAGTTTCTCTACCGGGACAGGGACCGATGGGGGGCAAAAACTGTTTTTT
CDR3aa: CASSFSTGTGTDGGQKLFF

v_gene: TRBV20-1
abundance: many
j_gene: TRBJ1-2
d_gene: .
CDR3nt: TGCAGTGCTAGTTCTAAGGTGGCAGGACTCCCTAGCTATGGCTACACCTTC
CDR3aa: CSASSKVAGLPSYGYTF

v_gene: TRBV14
abundance: .
j_gene: TRBJ1-1
d_gene: .
CDR3nt: TGTGCCAGCAGCCATACAAATCAGAAACCCAACACTGAAGCTTTCTTT
CDR3aa: CASSHTNQKPNTEAFF

v_gene: TRBV6-5
abundance: .
j_gene: TRBJ1-2
d_gene: .
CDR3nt: TGTGCCAGCAGTTACGGAGGAAGCTACACCTTC
CDR3aa: CASSYGGSYTF

v_gene: TRBV5-1
abundance: many
j_gene: TRBJ2-6
d_gene: TRBD1
CDR3nt: TGCGCCAGCAGTCGAACAGGGGCGATCACTGGGGCCAACGTCCTGACTTTC
CDR3aa: CASSRTGAITGANVLTF

v_gene: TRBV6-2/TRBV6-3
abundance: few
j_gene: TRBJ1-2
d_gene: TRBD1
CDR3nt: TGTGCCAGCAGTTACTCGCCGGGACAGGGAAATGGCTACACCTTC
CDR3aa: CASSYSPGQGNGYTF

v_gene: TRBV7-2
abundance: .
j_gene: TRBJ2-3
d_gene: .
CDR3nt: TGTGCCAGCAGCTTCTCTAGCGTCACAGATACGCAGTATTTT
CDR3aa: CASSFSSVTDTQYF

v_gene: TRBV10-3
abundance: few
j_gene: TRBJ2-5
d_gene: TRBD2
CDR3nt: TGTGCCATCAGTGAAGGGAGGGGAACCCAGTACTTC
CDR3aa: CAISEGRGTQYF

v_gene: TRBV20-1
abundance: .
j_gene: TRBJ1-6
d_gene: .
CDR3nt: TGCAGTGCTAGACCCACAGGGAGCGATAATTCACCCCTCCACTTT
CDR3aa: CSARPTGSDNSPLHF

v_gene: TRBV10-2
abundance: .
j_gene: TRBJ1-1
d_gene: TRBD1
CDR3nt: TGCGCCAGCAAAAAACAGGGGGTCGGCCCTGGTGGGACTGAAGCTTTCTTT
CDR3aa: CASKKQGVGPGGTEAFF

v_gene: TRBV6-4
abundance: many
j_gene: TRBJ1-6
d_gene: .
CDR3nt: TGTGCCAGCAGTGAAGACAGTTATAATTCACCCCTCCACTTT
CDR3aa: CASSEDSYNSPLHF

v_gene: TRBV7-9
abundance: few
j_gene: TRBJ2-7
d_gene: .
CDR3nt: TGTGCCAGCAGCTTTTTGGGCTCGTGGGAGCAGTACTTC
CDR3aa: CASSFLGSWEQYF

v_gene: TRBV7-2
abundance: .
j_gene: TRBJ1-5
d_gene: TRBD1
CDR3nt: TGTGCCAGCAGCTCCTACCGGACAGGGGCGAGCAATCAGCCCCAGCATTTT
CDR3aa: CASSSYRTGASNQPQHF

v_gene: TRBV5-6
abundance: .
j_gene: TRBJ1-2
d_gene: TRBD1
CDR3nt: TGTGCCAGCACCGCGATTGACAGGGGCCCCCATGGCTACACCTTC
CDR3aa: CASTAIDRGPHGYTF

v_gene: TRBV10-2
abundance: many
j_gene: TRBJ2-5
d_gene: .
CDR3nt: TGCGCCAGCAAACGACAACTTCCCAAGACCCAGTACTTC
CDR3aa: CASKRQLPKTQYF

v_gene: TRBV20-1
abundance: many
j_gene: TRBJ2-7
d_gene: .
CDR3nt: TGCAGTGCCATCCGATTATCGGGAGCCTACGAGCAGTACTTC
CDR3aa: CSAIRLSGAYEQYF

v_gene: TRBV19
abundance: few
j_gene: TRBJ2-7
d_gene: .
CDR3nt: TGTGCCAGTACCGACTGGGAGCGCTACGAGCAGTACTTC
CDR3aa: CASTDWERYEQYF

v_gene: TRBV7-8
abundance: many
j_gene: TRBJ1-2
d_gene: .
CDR3nt: TGTGCCAGCAGCAGTCTCCGGGACACACTCTATGGCTACACCTTC
CDR3aa: CASSSLRDTLYGYTF

v_gene: TRBV29-1
abundance: many
j_gene: TRBJ1-3
d_gene: .
CDR3nt: TGCAGCGTTGGGGGGATCTCTGGAAACACCATATATTTT
CDR3aa: CSVGGISGNTIYF

v_gene: TRBV10-3
abundance: many
j_gene: TRBJ2-5
d_gene: TRBD2
CDR3nt: TGTGCCATCAGCCTAGGGTCTAGCGGGGAAGAGACCCAGTACTTC
CDR3aa: CAISLGSSGEETQYF

v_gene: TRBV20-1
abundance: .
j_gene: TRBJ2-7
d_gene: .
CDR3nt: TGCAGTGCTAGAGAGGCGGCAGAGCAGTACTTC
CDR3aa: CSAREAAEQYF

v_gene: TRBV29-1
abundance: many
j_gene: TRBJ2-7
d_gene: .
CDR3nt: TGCAGCGTCCAGGGTTGGCAGTACTTC
CDR3aa: CSVQGWQYF

v_gene: TRBV24-1
abundance: .
j_gene: TRBJ1-2
d_gene: .
CDR3nt: TGTGCCACCAGTGTTTTCAGCCGGCCGTATACGAACTATGGCTACACCTTC
CDR3aa: CATSVFSRPYTNYGYTF

v_gene: TRBV19
abundance: many
j_gene: TRBJ1-1
d_gene: .
CDR3nt: TGTGCCAGTAGCCAACGAGGAGTTGAAGCTTTCTTT
CDR3aa: CASSQRGVEAFF

v_gene: TRBV12-3/TRBV12-4
abundance: .
j_gene: TRBJ2-7
d_gene: .
CDR3nt: TGTGCCAGCAGGAGGGAGGCGGGAACCTACGAGCAGTACTTC
CDR3aa: CASRREAGTYEQYF

v_gene: TRBV28
abundance: .
j_gene: TRBJ1-1
d_gene: .
CDR3nt: TGTGCCAGCAGCCAAGGAGGGGGGGGGGACACTGAAGCTTTCTTT
CDR3aa: CASSQGGGGDTEAFF

v_gene: TRBV10-3
abundance: .
j_gene: TRBJ2-3
d_gene: TRBD1
CDR3nt: TGTGCCATCATGGGGACAGGGCGAGTCACAGATACGCAGTATTTT
CDR3aa: CAIMGTGRVTDTQYF

v_gene: TRBV10-3
abundance: .
j_gene: TRBJ1-1
d_gene: .
CDR3nt: TGTGCCAGCAGTCTAATGGAGACACTAAACACTGAAGCTTTCTTT
CDR3aa: CASSLMETLNTEAFF

v_gene: TRBV11-1
abundance: .
j_gene: TRBJ2-5
d_gene: TRBD2
CDR3nt: TGTGCCAGCAGTGAGTGTTTCGGGGGGGAGACCCAGTACTTC
CDR3aa: CASSECFGGETQYF